This TCR beta chain was obtained from a study of T cell responses to AZD1222 COVID-19 vaccine (TCRdb year 2021). About the study as a whole: Because spike-specific TCR depth and breadth did not differ between the two schedules, AZD1222 recipients who got a second dose at roughly 4 weeks were pooled with those who got a second dose at roughly 12 weeks. TCR sequencing covered fewer than 250 trial participants: nearly 210 given two doses of AZD1222 and around 25 given two doses of MenACWY control vaccine. Enrollment into the trials was organized by age into subgroups of 18-55, 56-69 and 70-plus years, and those subgroups contained 148, 28 and 57 TCR-sequenced participants, respectively. Results the study describes overall, beyond this receptor: Participants were mostly white British, with more females than males. The authors suggested clonal diversity may have been underestimated. Because no day 14 peak-response samples were available, the repertoires could be characterized only after the peak T cell response. Vaccine-associated CD4 TCRs spanned the whole spike protein, with dominant responses in regions 160-218 and 743-854. In the small 56-69-year group, the increase in depth fell short of significance, most likely because of low power. Epitopes outside the regions mutated in the B.1.351 and B.1.1.7 variants were reportedly recognized by nearly half of the unique spike-specific TCRs. After two AZD1222 doses, spike-specific TCR breadth and depth were significantly higher than at day 0 and than in MenACWY recipients. Conclusions about previously exposed vaccinees are limited because only five to seven AZD1222 recipients were SARS-CoV-2 seropositive at baseline.

About this clone: What antigen it recognizes has not been identified. No much larger clone exists at a distance of one base, and base qualities are not known.

The meaning of the sample's time point label: baseline before first vaccination. Samples from vaccinated people were obtained from the UK trials COV001 and COV002, which included a single-blind randomized controlled phase 2/3 trial of AZD1222 (ChAdOx1 nCoV-19) in healthy adults. Trial participant PBMC samples were collected at day 0 and day 28 after the second dose for TCRbeta chain sequencing. The CDR3 regions of human TCRbeta chains were subjected to immunosequencing. Processing in the source paper ran as follows. Repertoire TCRs were checked for matches against a reference library of SARS-CoV-2-specific TCRs that had been generated using the MIRA antigen-specificity platform. Breadth was defined as the fraction of unique TCRs that were SARS-CoV-2-associated, and depth was defined as the fraction of total T cells that were SARS-CoV-2-associated. Each spike-specific TCR was assigned to its reactive spike region and to a CD4 or CD8 class using the MIRA data. Log10-transformed breadth and depth values were compared by one-way ANOVA with Sidak's multiple comparisons tests. This immuneACCESS table, as held by TCRdb, lists in-frame sequences with V and J called but not all clones. Of the missing ones, under half trace to an unresolved V gene in checked studies; the others have no known cause. Clone size and the V and J calls come from that table; the DNA yielded D and trimming. This sample comprises about 150,000 clones, around nine tenths of them detected only once. Roughly 5% of the sample comes from the top ten.

From the germline V gene, CDR1 is MDHEN and CDR2 is SYDVKM. A distance of 12 bases separates the germline ends of V and J, which lose 3 bases and 0 bases respectively. Including cysteine and phenylalanine, the CDR3 has 16 amino acids. This entry keeps only the CDR3 DNA: 48 bases, framed from base 1. The chain is encoded by TRBV28 joined to TRBJ1-5, with the D gene not clear enough to name. The sequence derives from an adult in good health. The sequences come from peripheral blood, collected on day 0 of AZD1222 vaccination. In nucleotides, the sequence is TGTGCCAGCAGTTTCTTCGGGGTTTATAGCAATCAGCCCCAGCATTTT. It encodes CASSFFGVYSNQPQHF. Where the CDR3 stops, the reference TRBV28 and TRBJ1-5 genes take over; the full variable domain is DVKVTQSSRYLVKRTGEKVFLECVQDMDHENMFWYRQDPGLGLRLIYFSYDVKMKEKGDIPEGYSVSREKKERFSLILESASTNQTSMYLCASSFFGVYSNQPQHFGDGTRLSIL.